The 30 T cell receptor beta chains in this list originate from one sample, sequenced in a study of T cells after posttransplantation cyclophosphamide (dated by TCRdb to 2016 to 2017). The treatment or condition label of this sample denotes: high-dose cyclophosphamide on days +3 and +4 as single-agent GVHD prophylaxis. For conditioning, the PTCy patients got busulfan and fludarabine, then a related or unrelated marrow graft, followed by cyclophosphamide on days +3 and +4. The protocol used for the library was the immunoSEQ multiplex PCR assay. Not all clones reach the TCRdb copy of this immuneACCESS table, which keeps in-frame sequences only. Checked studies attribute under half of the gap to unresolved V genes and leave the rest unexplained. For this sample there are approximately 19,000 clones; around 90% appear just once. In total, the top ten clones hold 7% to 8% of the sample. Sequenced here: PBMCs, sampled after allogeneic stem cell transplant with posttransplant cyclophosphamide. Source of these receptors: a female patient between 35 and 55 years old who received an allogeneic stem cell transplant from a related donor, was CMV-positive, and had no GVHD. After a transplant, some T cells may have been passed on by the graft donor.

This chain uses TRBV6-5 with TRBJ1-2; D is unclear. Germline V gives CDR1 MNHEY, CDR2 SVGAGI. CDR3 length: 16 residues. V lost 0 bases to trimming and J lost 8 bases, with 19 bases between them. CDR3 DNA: TGTGCCAGCAGTTACTCGTCGGAGAGGGCCGGAGGCGGCTACACCTTC. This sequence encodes CASSYSSERAGGGYTF.

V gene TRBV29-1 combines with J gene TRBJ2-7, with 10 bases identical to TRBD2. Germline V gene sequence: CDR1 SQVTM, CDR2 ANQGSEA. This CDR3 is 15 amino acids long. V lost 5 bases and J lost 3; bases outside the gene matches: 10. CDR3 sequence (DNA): TGCAGCGTTAGGACTAGCGGAACCGCCTACTACGAGCAGTACTTC. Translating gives CSVRTSGTAYYEQYF.

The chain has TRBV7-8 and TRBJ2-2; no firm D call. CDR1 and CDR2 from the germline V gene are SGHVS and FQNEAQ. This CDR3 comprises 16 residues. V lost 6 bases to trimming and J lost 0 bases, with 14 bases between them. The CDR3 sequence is CASRKATFTNTGELFF. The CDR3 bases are TGTGCCAGCAGAAAAGCCACGTTCACGAACACCGGGGAGCTGTTTTTT.

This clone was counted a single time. The CDR3 DNA reads TGTGCCAGCGGGGGAGGGCCGGGTGGTACGCAGTATTTT. Its protein product is CASGGGPGGTQYF. This rearrangement joins TRBV6-5 to TRBJ2-3; 7 bases line up with TRBD2. This CDR3 comprises 13 residues. In germline, CDR1 is MNHEY, CDR2 SVGAGI. J lost 8 bases, V lost 8 bases, and 10 bases had no gene match.

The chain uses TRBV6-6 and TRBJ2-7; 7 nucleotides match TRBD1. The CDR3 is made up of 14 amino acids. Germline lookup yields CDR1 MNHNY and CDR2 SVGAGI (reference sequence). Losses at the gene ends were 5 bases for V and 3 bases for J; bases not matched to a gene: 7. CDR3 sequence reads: CASSPWTGVYEQYF. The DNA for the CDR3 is TGTGCCAGCAGTCCTTGGACAGGAGTCTACGAGCAGTACTTC.

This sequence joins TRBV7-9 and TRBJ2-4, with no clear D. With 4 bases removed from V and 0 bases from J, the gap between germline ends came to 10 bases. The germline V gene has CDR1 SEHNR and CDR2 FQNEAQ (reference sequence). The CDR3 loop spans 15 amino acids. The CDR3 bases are TGTGCCAGCAGCTCCTCAGATCAAGCCAAAAACATTCAGTACTTC. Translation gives CASSSSDQAKNIQYF.

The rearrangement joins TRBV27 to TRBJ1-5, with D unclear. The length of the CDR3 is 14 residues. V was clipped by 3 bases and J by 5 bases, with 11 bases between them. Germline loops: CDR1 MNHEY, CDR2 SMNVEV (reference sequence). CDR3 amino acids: CASSFSGSDQPQHF. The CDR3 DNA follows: TGTGCCAGCAGTTTTTCGGGGTCCGATCAGCCCCAGCATTTT.

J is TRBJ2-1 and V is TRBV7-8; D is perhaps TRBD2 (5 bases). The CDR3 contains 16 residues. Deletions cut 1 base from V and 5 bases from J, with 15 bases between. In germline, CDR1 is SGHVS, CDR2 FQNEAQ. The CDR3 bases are TGTGCCAGCAGCTTAGGAGGGCCGTTGAGTGACAATGAGCAGTTCTTC. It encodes CASSLGGPLSDNEQFF.

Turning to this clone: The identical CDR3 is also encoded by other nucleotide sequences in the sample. Here the CDR3 DNA reads TGTGCCAGCAGTCTAATGGGACAGGGCCCCTCTAACTATGGCTACACCTTC. This encodes CASSLMGQGPSNYGYTF. The chain couples TRBV27 to TRBJ1-2; 9 bases are shared with TRBD1. Germline CDR1 and CDR2: MNHEY and SMNVEV (reference sequence). With 5 bases clipped from V and 0 bases from J, the junction kept 10 bases outside the gene matches. This CDR3 is built from 17 residues.

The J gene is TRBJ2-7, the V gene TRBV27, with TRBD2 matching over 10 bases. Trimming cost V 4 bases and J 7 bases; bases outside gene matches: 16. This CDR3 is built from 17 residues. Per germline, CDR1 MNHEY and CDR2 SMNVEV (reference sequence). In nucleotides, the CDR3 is TGTGCCAGCAGTTCCCCCCTGAGGAGCGGGAGGGCCGAGGAGCAGTACTTC. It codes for CASSSPLRSGRAEEQYF.

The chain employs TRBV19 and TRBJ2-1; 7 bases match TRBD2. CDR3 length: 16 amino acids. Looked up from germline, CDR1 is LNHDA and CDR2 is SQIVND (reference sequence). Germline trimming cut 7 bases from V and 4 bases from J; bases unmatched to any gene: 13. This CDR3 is CASTDDAGATYNEQFF. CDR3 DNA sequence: TGTGCCAGTACGGATGACGCGGGAGCCACGTACAATGAGCAGTTCTTC.

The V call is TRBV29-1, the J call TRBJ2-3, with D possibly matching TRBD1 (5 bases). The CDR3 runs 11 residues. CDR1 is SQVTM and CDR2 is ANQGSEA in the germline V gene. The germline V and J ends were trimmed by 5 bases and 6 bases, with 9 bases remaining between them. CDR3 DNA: TGCAGCGTTAAAAGGGGTGATACGCAGTATTTT. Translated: CSVKRGDTQYF.

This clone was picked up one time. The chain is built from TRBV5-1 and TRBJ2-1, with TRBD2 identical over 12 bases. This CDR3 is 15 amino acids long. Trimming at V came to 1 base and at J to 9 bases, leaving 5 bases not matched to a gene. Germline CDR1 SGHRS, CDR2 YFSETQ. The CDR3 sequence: CASSLRLAGAGEQFF. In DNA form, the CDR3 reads TGCGCCAGCAGCTTGAGACTAGCGGGAGCGGGTGAGCAGTTCTTC.

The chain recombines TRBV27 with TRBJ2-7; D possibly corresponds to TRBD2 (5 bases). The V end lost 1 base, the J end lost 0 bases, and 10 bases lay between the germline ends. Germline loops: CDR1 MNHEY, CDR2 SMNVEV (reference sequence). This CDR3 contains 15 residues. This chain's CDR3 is CASSLYPGSSYEQYF. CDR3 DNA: TGTGCCAGCAGTTTATACCCGGGAAGCTCCTACGAGCAGTACTTC.

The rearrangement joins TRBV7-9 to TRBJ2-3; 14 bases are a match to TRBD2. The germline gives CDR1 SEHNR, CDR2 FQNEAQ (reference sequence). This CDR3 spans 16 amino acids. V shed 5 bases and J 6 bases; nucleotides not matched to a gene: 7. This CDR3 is CASSRRTSGRLDTQYF. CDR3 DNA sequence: TGTGCCAGCAGCCGTCGGACTAGCGGGAGGTTGGATACGCAGTATTTT.

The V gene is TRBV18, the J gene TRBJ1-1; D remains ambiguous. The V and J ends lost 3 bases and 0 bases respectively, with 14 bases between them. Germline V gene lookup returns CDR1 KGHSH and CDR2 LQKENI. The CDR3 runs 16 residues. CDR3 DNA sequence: TGTGCCAGCTCACCCGGGTCGGGGAACCTGAACACTGAAGCTTTCTTT. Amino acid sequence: CASSPGSGNLNTEAFF.

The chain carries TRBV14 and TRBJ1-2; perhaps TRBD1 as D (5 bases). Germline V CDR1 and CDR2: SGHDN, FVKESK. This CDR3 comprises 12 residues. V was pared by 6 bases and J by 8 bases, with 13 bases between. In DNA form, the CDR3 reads TGTGCCAGCAGGCCCCCGGGGGAGGGCTACACCTTC. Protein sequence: CASRPPGEGYTF.

CDR3 loop: CASSSIKREASYEQYF. The CDR3 region has the DNA TGTGCCAGCAGCTCTATCAAGCGGGAGGCCTCCTACGAGCAGTACTTC. This chain links TRBV11-2 with TRBJ2-7; 9 nucleotides agree with TRBD2. Germline V CDR1 and CDR2: SGHAT, FQNNGV. The CDR3 has 16 residues. The V and J ends lost 4 bases and 0 bases, in that order; junction bases with no gene match: 7.

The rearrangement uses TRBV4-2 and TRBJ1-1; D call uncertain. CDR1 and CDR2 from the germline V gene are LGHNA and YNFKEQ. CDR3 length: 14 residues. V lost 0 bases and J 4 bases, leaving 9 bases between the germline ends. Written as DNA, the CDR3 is TGTGCCAGCAGCCAAGATGCGGCGGGCACTGAAGCTTTCTTT. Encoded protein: CASSQDAAGTEAFF.

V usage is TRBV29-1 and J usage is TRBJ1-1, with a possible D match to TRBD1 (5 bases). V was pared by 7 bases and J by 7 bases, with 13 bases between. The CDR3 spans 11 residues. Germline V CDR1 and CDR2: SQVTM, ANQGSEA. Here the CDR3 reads CSASGTYEAFF. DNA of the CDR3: TGCAGCGCCTCCGGGACTTATGAAGCTTTCTTT.

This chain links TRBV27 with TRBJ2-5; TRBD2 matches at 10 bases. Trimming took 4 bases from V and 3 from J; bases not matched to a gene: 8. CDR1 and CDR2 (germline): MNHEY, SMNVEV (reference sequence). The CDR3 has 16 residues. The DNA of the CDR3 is TGTGCCAGCAGTTGGGGCACTAGCGGGACCAAAGAGACCCAGTACTTC. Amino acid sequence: CASSWGTSGTKETQYF.

This chain's CDR3 is CATKEAPGQLADTQYF. The CDR3 DNA sequence: TGTGCCACGAAAGAAGCACCGGGACAACTGGCAGATACGCAGTATTTT. The rearrangement uses TRBV10-3 and TRBJ2-3, with D maybe TRBD1 (6 bases). Per germline, CDR1 ENHRY and CDR2 SYGVKD. The V end was cut by 10 bases, the J end by 4 bases, with 24 bases between. There are 16 residues in the CDR3.

The CDR3 region has the DNA TGTGCCATCAGGGCCCCCGGAGGGGAGACCCAGTACTTC. It specifies CAIRAPGGETQYF. This chain joins TRBV10-3 and TRBJ2-5; possibly TRBD2 for D (6 bases). The V end was cut by 6 bases, the J end by 5 bases, with 13 bases between. In germline, CDR1 is ENHRY, CDR2 SYGVKD. The CDR3 contains 13 residues.

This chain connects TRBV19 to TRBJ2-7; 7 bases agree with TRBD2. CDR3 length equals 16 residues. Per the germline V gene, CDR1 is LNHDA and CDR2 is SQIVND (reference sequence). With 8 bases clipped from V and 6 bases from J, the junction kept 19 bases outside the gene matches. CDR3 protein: CASPKYSAGRKSEQYF. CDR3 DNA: TGTGCCAGTCCTAAGTACTCAGCGGGACGGAAAAGCGAGCAGTACTTC.

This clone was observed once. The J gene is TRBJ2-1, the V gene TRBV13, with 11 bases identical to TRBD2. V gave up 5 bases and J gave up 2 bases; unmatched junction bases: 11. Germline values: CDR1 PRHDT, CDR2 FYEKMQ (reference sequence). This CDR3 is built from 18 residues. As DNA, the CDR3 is TGTGCCAGCAGCCCAATCCCAACTAGCGGGAGCCCCTACAATGAGCAGTTCTTC. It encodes CASSPIPTSGSPYNEQFF.

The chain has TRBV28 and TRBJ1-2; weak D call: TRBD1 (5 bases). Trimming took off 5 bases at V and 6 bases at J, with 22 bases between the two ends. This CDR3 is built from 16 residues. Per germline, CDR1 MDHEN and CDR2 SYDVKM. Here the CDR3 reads CASSPARDWGKHGYTF. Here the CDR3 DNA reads TGTGCCAGCAGTCCCGCCCGGGACTGGGGAAAACATGGCTACACCTTC.

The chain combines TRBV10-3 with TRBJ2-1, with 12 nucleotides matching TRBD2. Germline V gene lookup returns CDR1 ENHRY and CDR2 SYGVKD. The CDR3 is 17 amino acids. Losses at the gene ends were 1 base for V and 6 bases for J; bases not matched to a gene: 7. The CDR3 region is CAISEWTSGEVRNEQFF. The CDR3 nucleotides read TGTGCCATCAGTGAGTGGACTAGCGGGGAAGTACGCAATGAGCAGTTCTTC.

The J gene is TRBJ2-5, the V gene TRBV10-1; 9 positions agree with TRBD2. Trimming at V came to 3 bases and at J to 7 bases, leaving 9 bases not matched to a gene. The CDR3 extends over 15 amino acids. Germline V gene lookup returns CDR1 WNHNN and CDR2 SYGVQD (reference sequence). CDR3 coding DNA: TGCGCCAGCAGTGAAGGCGGGAGGGCCCCCGGGACCCAGTACTTC. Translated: CASSEGGRAPGTQYF.

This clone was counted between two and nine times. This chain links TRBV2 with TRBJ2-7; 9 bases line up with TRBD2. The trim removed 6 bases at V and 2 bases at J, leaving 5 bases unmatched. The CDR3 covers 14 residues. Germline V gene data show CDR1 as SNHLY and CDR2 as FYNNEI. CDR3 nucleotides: TGTGCCAGCAGCCGACTAGCGGAGACCTACGAGCAGTACTTC. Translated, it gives CASSRLAETYEQYF.

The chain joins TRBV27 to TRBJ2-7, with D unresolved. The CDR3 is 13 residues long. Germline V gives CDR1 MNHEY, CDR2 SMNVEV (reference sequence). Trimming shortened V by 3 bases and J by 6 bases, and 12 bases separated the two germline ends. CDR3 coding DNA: TGTGCCAGCAGTTTGGGCACCCCCGGCGAGCAGTACTTC. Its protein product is CASSLGTPGEQYF.